This TCR beta chain was documented in a study of shared clonotypes between healthy human individuals. General study findings and limits: Naive CD4 clonotype sharing across a few donors was approximately 5%. Sorted-subset sequencing, rarefaction showed, was incomplete despite large depth.

For this clone: Its cognate antigen is unknown.

CD4+ cells were split into CD45RA+ naive and CD45RA-negative memory subsets. Measured with immunoSEQ multiplex PCR; TCRdb has only the in-frame clones, and not every one. The table lists 2 million to 3 million clones, around 90% of them singletons. V was shortened by 0 bases and J by 5 bases, with 10 bases between the two germline ends. The germline CDR1 and CDR2 sequences are MDHEN and SYDVKM. The CDR3 totals 14 residues. The TCR originated in a man aged 18 to 29 in good health. The chain has TRBV28 and TRBJ2-5; unclear D gene. The specimen was naive CD4+ T cells sorted from blood. The subset denotes: CD45RA+ positively selected. The CDR3 DNA follows: TGTGCCAGCAGTTTATGGCCTGGGCGGGAGACCCAGTACTTC. Translated, it gives CASSLWPGRETQYF.